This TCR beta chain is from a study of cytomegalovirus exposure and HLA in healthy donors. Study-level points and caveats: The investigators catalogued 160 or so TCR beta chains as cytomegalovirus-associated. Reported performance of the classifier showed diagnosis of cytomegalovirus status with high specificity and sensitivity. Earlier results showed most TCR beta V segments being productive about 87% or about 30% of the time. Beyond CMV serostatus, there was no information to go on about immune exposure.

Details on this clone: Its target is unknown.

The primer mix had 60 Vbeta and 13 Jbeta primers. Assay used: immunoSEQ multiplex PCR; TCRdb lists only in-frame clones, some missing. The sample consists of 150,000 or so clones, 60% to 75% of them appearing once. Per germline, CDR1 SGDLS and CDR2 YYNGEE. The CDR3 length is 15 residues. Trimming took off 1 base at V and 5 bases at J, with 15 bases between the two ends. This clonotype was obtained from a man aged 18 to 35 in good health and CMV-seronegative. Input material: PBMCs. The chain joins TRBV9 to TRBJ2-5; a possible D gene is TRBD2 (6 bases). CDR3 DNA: TGTGCCAGCAGCGTAAGTCTCGGGGGTCGGGAGACCCAGTACTTC. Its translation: CASSVSLGGRETQYF.